This passage covers 5 T cell receptor beta chains from one sample sequenced in a study of T cells in Graves' hyperthyroidism and ophthalmopathy. Authors of the study amplified TCR beta CDR3 regions from RNA transcripts. Researchers ran a first-round RT-PCR on the TCR CDR3 using the HTBI primer set. From the multiplex PCR reads, TCRdb called clonotypes with MiXCR, one entry per CDR3 protein. The sample consists of roughly 420,000 distinct CDR3 sequences, about an eighth of them appearing once. Sequenced input: blood. These receptors were taken from a woman younger than 35 with Graves' hyperthyroidism.

This clonotype was seen many times. V usage is TRBV10-2 and J usage is TRBJ1-5; D unresolved. The germline gives CDR1 WSHSY, CDR2 SAAADI. CDR3 length: 13 amino acids. The ends were cut back, 4 bases at V and 13 bases at J, with 17 bases in the middle. The CDR3 sequence is CASSGDLRIEQHF. The CDR3 bases are TGCGCCAGCAGTGGAGACCTGCGAATTGAACAGCATTTT.

This clonotype was detected ten times or more. The rearrangement joins TRBV20-1 to TRBJ2-7, with TRBD2 matching 7 bases. The CDR3 length is 16 residues. The ends lost 6 bases at V and 3 bases at J; junction bases unmatched: 17. The V gene's germline CDR1 is DFQATT and CDR2 SNEGSKA (reference sequence). CDR3 sequence reads: CSANPSTSAVYYEQYF. For the CDR3, the DNA is TGCAGTGCGAACCCCTCTACTAGCGCAGTCTACTACGAGCAGTACTTC.

This clonotype was seen a handful of times. The chain joins TRBV6-2 or TRBV6-3 to TRBJ2-2; TRBD2 matches 7 bases. From germline, CDR1 is MNHEY and CDR2 SVGEGT. The CDR3 extends over 15 amino acids. Germline trimming cut 4 bases from V and 5 bases from J; bases unmatched to any gene: 7. For the CDR3, the DNA is TGTGCCAGCAGTTGGGGAGGGGCAGGTACCGGGGAGCTGTTTTTT. Translated: CASSWGGAGTGELFF.

This clonotype was counted ten times or more. The chain is built from TRBV12-3 or TRBV12-4 and TRBJ2-1; 10 bases agree with TRBD2. Trimming removed 4 bases from V and 9 bases from J; junction bases left unmatched: 6. The CDR3 is 14 residues long. Here the CDR3 DNA reads TGTGCCAGCAGTTCGACTAGCGGGCCCCTTGAGCAGTTCTTC. Translating it yields CASSSTSGPLEQFF.

This clonotype was seen at least ten times. This chain uses TRBV2 with TRBJ2-1; TRBD2 aligns across 8 bases. The germline V gene has CDR1 SNHLY and CDR2 FYNNEI. The CDR3 is 14 amino acids. The V gene end was trimmed by 5 bases and the J gene end by 3 bases; junction bases not matched to a gene: 3. CDR3 sequence (DNA): TGTGCCAGCAGTTCGAGCGGGGGCTACAATGAGCAGTTCTTC. It specifies CASSSSGGYNEQFF.